This passage covers 7 T cell receptor beta chains from one sample sequenced in a study of shared clonotypes between healthy human individuals. Assay: immunoSEQ multiplex PCR; the TCRdb copy retains only in-frame clones and omits some. This repertoire shows over a million clones, roughly 98.5% found once; its top ten account for approximately 0.38%. Material for sequencing was naive CD4+ T cells sorted from blood. Regarding subset: CD45RA+ positively selected. The receptors were sampled from a man in his thirties or forties in good health.

V gene TRBV5-1 combines with J gene TRBJ2-5; possible D gene TRBD1, 6 bases. Per the germline V gene, CDR1 is SGHRS and CDR2 is YFSETQ. Trimming removed 9 bases from V and 5 bases from J, with 17 bases in between. The CDR3 consists of 13 residues. For the CDR3, the DNA is TGCGCCACCACCAGGGACATCGGGGAGACCCAGTACTTC. The encoded protein is CATTRDIGETQYF. The full variable domain, rest sourced from reference TRBV5-1 and TRBJ2-5, is KAGVTQTPRYLIKTRGQQVTLSCSPISGHRSVSWYQQTPGQGLQFLFEYFSETQRNKGNFPGRFSGRQFSNSRSEMNVSTLELGDSALYLCATTRDIGETQYFGPGTRLLVL.

This chain connects TRBV5-1 to TRBJ1-1; D remains unclear. The CDR3 runs to 12 residues. Trimming cost V 2 bases and J 5 bases, with 7 bases left between them. The V gene's germline CDR1 is SGHRS and CDR2 YFSETQ. The DNA for the CDR3 is TGCGCCAGCAGCTTTACTGGTACTGAAGCTTTCTTT. The encoded protein is CASSFTGTEAFF.

V and J are TRBV7-9 and TRBJ2-7, with TRBD2 as a possible D gene (6 bases). The germline gives CDR1 SEHNR, CDR2 FQNEAQ (reference sequence). The germline V and J ends were trimmed by 1 base and 4 bases, with 11 bases remaining between them. This CDR3 has 14 residues. The CDR3, as DNA: TGTGCCAGCAGCTTAGGGGACTCGAAATACGAGCAGTACTTC. This gives the protein CASSLGDSKYEQYF.

This chain links TRBV9 with TRBJ2-1, with 14 positions matching TRBD2. V trimming: 4 bases; J trimming: 7 bases; junction bases outside the gene matches: 4. CDR1 and CDR2 from the germline V gene are SGDLS and YYNGEE. CDR3 length: 15 amino acids. The CDR3 DNA follows: TGTGCCAGCAGCTCAAGGACTAGCGGGGGGAATGAGCAGTTCTTC. Its protein is CASSSRTSGGNEQFF.

The genes are TRBV5-8 and TRBJ2-7, with D tentatively TRBD1 or TRBD2 (5 bases each). Trimming removed 4 bases at V and 2 bases at J, with 10 bases between. The length of the CDR3 is 13 residues. Germline CDR1 and CDR2: SGHTS and YDEGEE. The CDR3 sequence is CASSRQGPYEQYF. CDR3 DNA sequence: TGTGCCAGCAGCCGCCAGGGACCCTACGAGCAGTACTTC.

The chain joins TRBV20-1 to TRBJ2-3; unclear D gene. V was shortened by 6 bases and J by 5 bases, with 9 bases between the two germline ends. CDR1 DFQATT and CDR2 SNEGSKA come from the germline V gene (reference sequence). This CDR3 has 11 residues. The CDR3 DNA reads as TGCAGTGCGATTAACCGAGATACGCAGTATTTT. Protein sequence: CSAINRDTQYF.

This clone was recorded once. The chain links TRBV5-1 to TRBJ2-1; no clear D. Germline CDR1 reads SGHRS; CDR2 reads YFSETQ. There are 16 residues in the CDR3. Trimming pared 2 bases from V and 4 bases from J, leaving 16 bases between. For the CDR3, the DNA is TGCGCCAGCAGCTTCGGACCCCCCCCCACTTACAATGAGCAGTTCTTC. Encoded protein: CASSFGPPPTYNEQFF.